This T cell receptor beta chain was recorded in a study of blood T cell repertoires in COVID-19. At the level of the study: Whether acute or convalescent, the COVID-19 samples came from the United States, Italy and Spain. PBMCs, B-cell-depleted T cells, or T cells provided the cDNA or gDNA that made up the material.

In the authors' methods: Amplified reference gene primers provided the basis for estimating nucleated cell counts. Profiling relied on immunoSEQ multiplex PCR, and the TCRdb table lists in-frame clones only, not all of them. The V and J calls and clone size come from that table; D and trimming were worked out from the DNA. The sample holds 300,000 or so clones, approximately 90% seen once. V was trimmed by 4 bases and J by 4 bases, leaving 9 bases between them. The CDR3 runs to 14 residues. The germline gives CDR1 SGHRS, CDR2 YFSETQ. The V gene is TRBV5-1, the J gene TRBJ1-6; no clear D gene. The sequencing sample was made of peripheral blood. The receptor was isolated from a woman aged 35 to 49 with acute or convalescent COVID-19. The DNA for the CDR3 is TGCGCCAGCAGCCCGACGGGGTATAATTCACCCCTCCACTTT. It translates to CASSPTGYNSPLHF. Using reference TRBV5-1 and TRBJ1-6 for the parts outside the CDR3, the full variable domain is KAGVTQTPRYLIKTRGQQVTLSCSPISGHRSVSWYQQTPGQGLQFLFEYFSETQRNKGNFPGRFSGRQFSNSRSEMNVSTLELGDSALYLCASSPTGYNSPLHFGNGTRLTVT.